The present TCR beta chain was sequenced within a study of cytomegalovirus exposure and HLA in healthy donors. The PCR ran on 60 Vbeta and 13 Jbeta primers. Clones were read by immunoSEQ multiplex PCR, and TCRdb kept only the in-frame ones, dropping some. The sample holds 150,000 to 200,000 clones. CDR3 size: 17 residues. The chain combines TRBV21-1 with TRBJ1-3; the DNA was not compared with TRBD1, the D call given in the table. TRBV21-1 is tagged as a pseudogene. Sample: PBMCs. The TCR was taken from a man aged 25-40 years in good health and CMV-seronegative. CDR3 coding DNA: TGTGCCAGCAGCATCCAATCGGGGACAGGGGATGGAAACACCATATATTTT. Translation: CASSIQSGTGDGNTIYF.